The TCR beta chain under discussion was sequenced for a study of CD8 T cells in Susac syndrome. Reverse transcription of roughly 0.5 to 1 ug RNA used random hexamers. TCRdb re-analysed the immunoSEQ multiplex PCR reads in MiXCR, keeping a single row per CDR3 protein. The sample lists about 120,000 distinct CDR3 sequences, around 94% occurring once. This sequence originates from a human donor with Susac syndrome. Sequencing input: CD8+ T cells from PBMCs.

Written as DNA, the CDR3 is TGTGCCAGCAGCCAGTTCGGCACTGAAGCTTTCTTT. Protein: CASSQFGTEAFF. The chain links TRBV2 to TRBJ1-1; D unresolved. V lost 6 bases and J lost 4, with 9 bases in between. CDR1 and CDR2 from the germline V gene are SNHLY and FYNNEI. This CDR3 is 12 amino acids long.